Listed here are 30 T cell receptor beta chains from one sample, sequenced in a study of blood T cell repertoires in COVID-19. The assay was immunoSEQ multiplex PCR, and TCRdb's table has in-frame clones only and misses some. The sample includes about 76,000 clones, approximately 80% seen only once; the top ten take 15% to 20%. The sample was peripheral blood. The origin of the receptors is a woman aged 60-75 years with acute or convalescent COVID-19.

The chain joins TRBV7-8 to TRBJ2-5; 10 nucleotides match TRBD2. The V gene's germline CDR1 is SGHVS and CDR2 FQNEAQ. The CDR3 consists of 16 residues. V lost 5 bases and J lost 5; bases outside the gene matches: 11. The CDR3 nucleotides are TGTGCCAGCAGCCTCATGAGCGGGGGGGCCGGGGAGACCCAGTACTTC. Its translation is CASSLMSGGAGETQYF.

J is TRBJ2-7 and V is TRBV24-1, with D perhaps TRBD1 (5 bases). From germline, CDR1 is KGHDR and CDR2 SFDVKD. The CDR3 covers 13 residues. V was shortened by 1 base and J by 6 bases, with 9 bases between the two germline ends. The CDR3 loop is CATSDLFQGEQYF. The CDR3 DNA follows: TGTGCCACCAGTGATTTATTCCAGGGCGAGCAGTACTTC.

This sequence joins TRBV6-6 and TRBJ2-3, with 8 bases fitting TRBD1. Germline values: CDR1 MNHNY, CDR2 SVGAGI (reference sequence). The CDR3 covers 15 residues. The ends lost 6 bases at V and 0 bases at J; junction bases unmatched: 5. The CDR3 region has the DNA TGTGCCAGCAGCCGGACAGGGACTAGCACAGATACGCAGTATTTT. As protein: CASSRTGTSTDTQYF.

The chain has TRBV4-3 and TRBJ2-3, with TRBD1 matching 9 bases. Germline lookup yields CDR1 LGHNA and CDR2 YSLEER. V lost 1 base and J lost 2; bases outside the gene matches: 7. The CDR3 totals 17 residues. CDR3 sequence reads: CASSQVYGDRATDTQYF. In nucleotides, the CDR3 is TGCGCCAGCAGCCAAGTCTACGGGGACAGGGCCACAGATACGCAGTATTTT.

This clone appeared a single time. V and J are TRBV7-8 and TRBJ1-5; TRBD1 aligns across 8 bases. V lost 5 bases, J lost 1 base, and 7 bases stayed unmatched. This CDR3 contains 16 residues. CDR1 and CDR2 (germline): SGHVS, FQNEAQ. Written as DNA, the CDR3 is TGTGCCAGCAGCCCCGGGACAGGTCTGAGCAATCAGCCCCAGCATTTT. Translated: CASSPGTGLSNQPQHF.

The sample holds many counts of this clone. The genes are TRBV4-1 and TRBJ1-1; D uncertain. V dropped 0 bases and J dropped 4 bases, with 6 bases sitting between them. The germline V gene encodes CDR1 MGHRA and CDR2 YSYEKL. The CDR3 has 13 amino acids. CDR3 loop: CASSQDQSTEAFF. The CDR3 DNA follows: TGCGCCAGCAGCCAAGATCAGTCCACTGAAGCTTTCTTT.

The chain carries TRBV10-3 and TRBJ1-2, with 7 bases that match TRBD1. CDR1 is ENHRY, CDR2 SYGVKD, per germline. Trimming cost V 7 bases and J 8 bases; bases outside gene matches: 10. This CDR3 has 13 amino acids. This CDR3 is CAITAADRDGYTF. The CDR3 bases are TGTGCCATCACGGCCGCTGACAGGGACGGCTACACCTTC.

V usage is TRBV6-5 and J usage is TRBJ1-5; TRBD1 agrees at 9 bases. The germline gives CDR1 MNHEY, CDR2 SVGAGI. Trimming removed 5 bases from V and 6 bases from J; junction bases left unmatched: 5. This CDR3 has 14 amino acids. CDR3 in DNA: TGTGCCAGCAGTACAGGGGGCGGCGGTCAGCCCCAGCATTTT. This codes for CASSTGGGGQPQHF.

This clone was seen a single time. The genes are TRBV10-3 and TRBJ2-1, with 9 bases aligning to TRBD2. V lost 8 bases, J lost 7 bases, and 6 bases stayed unmatched. The CDR3 spans 13 residues. Germline V CDR1 and CDR2: ENHRY, SYGVKD. Here the CDR3 reads CAIGRGGPNEQFF. The CDR3 DNA sequence: TGTGCCATCGGGCGGGGGGGCCCGAATGAGCAGTTCTTC.

The chain uses TRBV2 and TRBJ2-3, with TRBD1 matching 7 bases. This CDR3 is built from 14 residues. Germline values: CDR1 SNHLY, CDR2 FYNNEI. V shed 11 bases and J 4 bases; nucleotides not matched to a gene: 12. CDR3: CARTDREHADTQYF. In nucleotides, the CDR3 is TGTGCCCGGACCGACAGGGAACACGCAGATACGCAGTATTTT.

This chain uses TRBV27 with TRBJ1-1; 7 bases are shared with TRBD1. This CDR3 has 17 residues. The J segment lost 2 bases and the V segment lost 2 bases, leaving 11 bases of the junction unmatched. The germline V gene encodes CDR1 MNHEY and CDR2 SMNVEV (reference sequence). Here the CDR3 DNA reads TGTGCCAGCAGTTTAAGAAGTAGGCGGACAGGTAACACTGAAGCTTTCTTT. This sequence encodes CASSLRSRRTGNTEAFF.

The chain has TRBV21-1 and TRBJ1-2; the table's D call, TRBD1, was not checked against the DNA. TRBV21-1 is annotated as a pseudogene. The CDR3 is 16 residues long. The CDR3, as DNA: TGTGCCAGCAGCGATAAACAGGGACAGGGAGAGAATGGCTACACCTTC. Translating gives CASSDKQGQGENGYTF.

This clone was recorded a few times. The chain has TRBV7-6 and TRBJ1-4; no reliable D call. The length of the CDR3 is 13 residues. Trimming took 6 bases from V and 4 from J, leaving 9 bases between them. Germline lookup yields CDR1 SGHVS and CDR2 FNYEAQ. For the CDR3, the DNA is TGTGCCAGCAGTCCCCGGGTTAATGAAAAACTGTTTTTT. Encoded protein: CASSPRVNEKLFF.

This clone was found once. V is TRBV2 and J is TRBJ1-5; 7 bases agree with TRBD1. Germline CDR1 reads SNHLY; CDR2 reads FYNNEI. This CDR3 region has 14 residues. V lost 8 bases and J lost 7; bases outside the gene matches: 11. The CDR3: CASGYRGWEQPQHF. CDR3 bases: TGTGCCAGCGGATACAGGGGTTGGGAGCAGCCCCAGCATTTT.

V and J are TRBV5-1 and TRBJ1-1; D gene unclear. V lost 1 base, J lost 4 bases, and 11 bases lay in between. From germline, CDR1 is SGHRS and CDR2 YFSETQ. This CDR3 has 14 amino acids. The CDR3 spells CASSLISVSTEAFF. In DNA, the CDR3 is TGCGCCAGCAGCTTGATATCGGTGAGCACTGAAGCTTTCTTT.

The V and J genes are TRBV18 and TRBJ1-1; D may be TRBD1 (6 bases). This CDR3 region has 17 residues. CDR1 is KGHSH, CDR2 LQKENI, per germline. V lost 0 bases, J lost 1 base, and 15 bases lay in between. The CDR3 loop reads CASSPPSRGGQNTEAFF. The CDR3 nucleotides are TGTGCCAGCTCACCACCGAGCAGGGGAGGGCAGAACACTGAAGCTTTCTTT.

The chain combines TRBV5-4 with TRBJ1-1; 8 bases match TRBD1. Germline CDR1 reads SGHNT; CDR2 reads YYREEE (reference sequence). V dropped 4 bases and J dropped 2; count of bases not matched to a gene: 4. The CDR3 covers 14 residues. The chain's CDR3 is CASSRDRTNTEAFF. DNA of the CDR3: TGTGCCAGCAGCAGGGACAGGACAAACACTGAAGCTTTCTTT.

The chain links TRBV19 to TRBJ1-2; D is possibly TRBD1 (6 bases). The V gene's germline CDR1 is LNHDA and CDR2 SQIVND (reference sequence). The length of the CDR3 is 14 residues. Trimming took off 4 bases at V and 3 bases at J, with 12 bases between the two ends. CDR3 sequence: CASSSAAGDYGYTF. The CDR3 nucleotides are TGTGCCAGTAGTAGTGCCGCAGGGGACTATGGCTACACCTTC.

This rearrangement joins TRBV5-6 to TRBJ1-3; TRBD1 agrees at 8 bases. The V gene end was trimmed by 4 bases and the J gene end by 2 bases; junction bases not matched to a gene: 5. CDR1 is SGHDT and CDR2 is YYEEEE in the germline V gene. The CDR3 is 15 residues long. The CDR3 DNA reads as TGTGCCAGCAGCCGAGGACAGGGCACTGGAAACACCATATATTTT. Its translation: CASSRGQGTGNTIYF.

The genes are TRBV7-2 and TRBJ1-2, with D unresolved. Looked up from germline, CDR1 is SGHTA and CDR2 is FQGNSA. V lost 4 bases to trimming and J lost 5 bases, with 14 bases between them. The CDR3 contains 14 residues. The CDR3 loop is CASSSYLEIYGYTF. In DNA, the CDR3 is TGTGCCAGCAGCTCCTACTTAGAGATTTATGGCTACACCTTC.

The J gene is TRBJ2-7, the V gene TRBV10-3; 7 bases align to TRBD2. The CDR3 consists of 16 residues. CDR1 and CDR2 from the germline V gene are ENHRY and SYGVKD. Germline trimming cut 0 bases from V and 4 bases from J; bases unmatched to any gene: 9. The CDR3 DNA follows: TGTGCCATCAGTGAGTCGGGGAGGGACCGCCCTTACGAGCAGTACTTC. Amino acid sequence: CAISESGRDRPYEQYF.

The CDR3 nucleotides are TGTGCCAGCAGCACCTGGGACAGGAACACTGAAGCTTTCTTT. Its translation: CASSTWDRNTEAFF. The gene calls are TRBV7-8 and TRBJ1-1; 7 positions match TRBD1. The V gene end was trimmed by 5 bases and the J gene end by 1 base; junction bases not matched to a gene: 4. In germline, CDR1 is SGHVS, CDR2 FQNEAQ. The CDR3 sequence is 14 residues long.

This clone has more than one count but fewer than ten. This chain uses TRBV11-2 with TRBJ1-3; 9 bases align to TRBD1. The junction had 5 bases not matched to a gene; V was cut back by 3 bases and J by 2 bases. This CDR3 has 16 amino acids. Germline assignment: CDR1 SGHAT and CDR2 FQNNGV. CDR3 sequence (DNA): TGTGCCAGCAGCTTTATGGGACAGGGAGCTGGAAACACCATATATTTT. It encodes CASSFMGQGAGNTIYF.

This sequence joins TRBV27 and TRBJ1-2; D is uncertain. CDR3 length equals 15 residues. Germline V gives CDR1 MNHEY, CDR2 SMNVEV (reference sequence). The V end was cut by 2 bases, the J end by 4 bases, with 14 bases between. DNA for the CDR3: TGTGCCAGCAGTTTAACCGGTCGCGGCAGCTATGGCTACACCTTC. Its translation is CASSLTGRGSYGYTF.

The chain employs TRBV5-4 and TRBJ1-5; possible D gene TRBD1, 6 bases. Trimming cost V 0 bases and J 4 bases, with 14 bases left between them. The CDR3 is 16 amino acids. CDR1 SGHNT and CDR2 YYREEE come from the germline V gene (reference sequence). CDR3 in DNA: TGTGCCAGCAGCTTGGGAGGGGGGGATACTAATCAGCCCCAGCATTTT. It codes for CASSLGGGDTNQPQHF.

This chain links TRBV7-9 with TRBJ1-1; 9 bases line up with TRBD1. The CDR3 totals 14 residues. Germline loops: CDR1 SEHNR, CDR2 FQNEAQ (reference sequence). The ends lost 5 bases at V and 7 bases at J; junction bases unmatched: 8. In DNA, the CDR3 is TGTGCCAGCAGCCTCGGACAGGGGTTCGGTGAAGCTTTCTTT. Amino acids: CASSLGQGFGEAFF.

The V call is TRBV9, the J call TRBJ1-4; TRBD1 is a possible D gene (5 bases). Trimming stripped 3 bases from V and 0 bases from J, with 27 bases between. The CDR3 has 21 residues. Germline V gives CDR1 SGDLS, CDR2 YYNGEE. CDR3 protein: CASSASPGRIGGAATNEKLFF. Written as DNA, the CDR3 is TGTGCCAGCAGCGCTTCCCCGGGACGCATCGGAGGGGCTGCAACTAATGAAAAACTGTTTTTT.

This rearrangement joins TRBV29-1 to TRBJ2-3; 7 bases agree with TRBD1. With 7 bases clipped from V and 2 bases from J, the junction kept 9 bases outside the gene matches. This CDR3 has 14 amino acids. In germline, CDR1 is SQVTM, CDR2 ANQGSEA. The DNA of the CDR3 is TGCAGCGGAGGGGGCAGGGTACCCACAGATACGCAGTATTTT. Protein: CSGGGRVPTDTQYF.

The chain links TRBV6-1 to TRBJ1-1; D is perhaps TRBD1 (6 bases). Deletions cut 1 base from V and 4 bases from J, with 7 bases between. The CDR3 contains 13 residues. Germline V gene sequence: CDR1 MNHNS, CDR2 SASEGT. In nucleotides, the CDR3 is TGTGCCAGCAGTGAAGACAGGGTCACTGAAGCTTTCTTT. Residues: CASSEDRVTEAFF.

J is TRBJ2-3 and V is TRBV19; tentatively, D is TRBD2 (6 bases). Germline V lookup: CDR1 LNHDA, CDR2 SQIVND (reference sequence). With 5 bases removed from V and 0 bases from J, the gap between germline ends came to 12 bases. This CDR3 has 15 residues. The CDR3 region is CASSLEGSSTDTQYF. The CDR3 DNA follows: TGTGCCAGTAGTTTGGAGGGTAGCAGCACAGATACGCAGTATTTT.